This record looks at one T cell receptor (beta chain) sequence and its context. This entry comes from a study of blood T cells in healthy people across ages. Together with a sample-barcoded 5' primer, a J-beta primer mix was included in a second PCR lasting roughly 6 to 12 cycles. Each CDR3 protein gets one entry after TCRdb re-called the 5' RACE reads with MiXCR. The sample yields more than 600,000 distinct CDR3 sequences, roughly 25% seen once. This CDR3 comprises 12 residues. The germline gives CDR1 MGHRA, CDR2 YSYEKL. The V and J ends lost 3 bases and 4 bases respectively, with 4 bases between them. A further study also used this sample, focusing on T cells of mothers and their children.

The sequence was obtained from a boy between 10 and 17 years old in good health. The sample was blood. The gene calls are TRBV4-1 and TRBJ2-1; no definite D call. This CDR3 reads CASSHSYNEQFF. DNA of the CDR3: TGCGCCAGCAGCCACTCTTACAATGAGCAGTTCTTC.